Sequencing of this T cell receptor beta chain was carried out in a study of Ad26.COV2.S vaccination and SARS-CoV-2 variants. Study-wide findings and caveats: Whether participants received vaccine or placebo, their non-spike TCR breadth was similar.

Sequenced by immunoSEQ multiplex PCR; TCRdb stores in-frame clones only, minus some. This table holds about 400,000 clones, about 89% found once. The V and J ends lost 5 bases and 6 bases, in that order; junction bases with no gene match: 4. The length of the CDR3 is 14 residues. CDR1 KGHDR and CDR2 SFDVKD come from the germline V gene. A word on this clone: Antigen: not known.

Regarding treatment: roughly 19 received Ad26.COV2.S at low or high dose, single or two shots; 5 received placebo; per-sample allocation not given. Sampling was done on day 63 after the first vaccine or placebo injection. This material consisted of peripheral blood, taken in a trial of Ad26.COV2.S vaccine versus placebo. The clonotype originates from a person aged 18-60 years who received the Ad26.COV2.S COVID-19 vaccine or a placebo. This chain links TRBV24-1 with TRBJ2-2; 8 nucleotides match TRBD2. CDR3 protein: CATSGGTRAGELFF. The DNA for the CDR3 is TGTGCCACCAGTGGCGGGACTAGGGCCGGGGAGCTGTTTTTT.